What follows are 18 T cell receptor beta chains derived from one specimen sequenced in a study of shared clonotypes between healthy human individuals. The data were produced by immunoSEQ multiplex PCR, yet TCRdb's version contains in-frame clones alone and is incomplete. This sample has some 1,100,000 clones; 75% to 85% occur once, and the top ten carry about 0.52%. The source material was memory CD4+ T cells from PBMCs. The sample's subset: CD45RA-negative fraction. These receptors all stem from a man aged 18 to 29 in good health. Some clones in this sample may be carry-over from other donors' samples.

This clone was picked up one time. The CDR3 bases are TGCGCCAGCAGCGGGGGGACTAGCGGATACACCGGGGAGCTGTTTTTT. Translation: CASSGGTSGYTGELFF. This chain uses TRBV5-1 with TRBJ2-2, with 11 bases identical to TRBD2. This CDR3 region has 16 residues. The V segment lost 4 bases and the J segment 3 bases; nucleotides outside the gene matches: 5. The germline CDR1 and CDR2 sequences are SGHRS and YFSETQ.

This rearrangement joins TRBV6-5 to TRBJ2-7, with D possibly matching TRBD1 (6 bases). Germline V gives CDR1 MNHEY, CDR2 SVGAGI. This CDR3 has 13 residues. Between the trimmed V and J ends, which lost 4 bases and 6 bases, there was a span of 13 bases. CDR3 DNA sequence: TGTGCCAGCAGTTCCAGGGGCTGGGGCGAGCAGTACTTC. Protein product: CASSSRGWGEQYF.

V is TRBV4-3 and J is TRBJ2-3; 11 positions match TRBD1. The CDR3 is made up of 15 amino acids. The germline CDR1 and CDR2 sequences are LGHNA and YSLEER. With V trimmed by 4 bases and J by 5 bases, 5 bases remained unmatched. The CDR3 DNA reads TGCGCCAGCAGCCGAACGGGACAGGGGGGAGATACGCAGTATTTT. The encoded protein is CASSRTGQGGDTQYF.

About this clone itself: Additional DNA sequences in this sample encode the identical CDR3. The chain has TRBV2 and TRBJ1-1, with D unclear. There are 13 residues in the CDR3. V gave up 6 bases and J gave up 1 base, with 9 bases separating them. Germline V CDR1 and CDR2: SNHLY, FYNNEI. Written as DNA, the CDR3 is TGTGCCAGCAGGCGGTTACAGAACACTGAAGCTTTCTTT. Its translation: CASRRLQNTEAFF.

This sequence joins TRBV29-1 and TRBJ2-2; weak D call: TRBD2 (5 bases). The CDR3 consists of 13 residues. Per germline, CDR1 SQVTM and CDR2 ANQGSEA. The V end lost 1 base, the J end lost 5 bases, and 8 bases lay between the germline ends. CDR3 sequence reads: CSVEGTQTGELFF. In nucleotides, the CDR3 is TGCAGCGTTGAAGGGACTCAGACCGGGGAGCTGTTTTTT.

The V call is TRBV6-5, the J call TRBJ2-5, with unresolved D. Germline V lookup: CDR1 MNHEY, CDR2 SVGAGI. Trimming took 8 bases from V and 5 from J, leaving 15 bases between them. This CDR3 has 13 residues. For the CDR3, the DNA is TGTGCCAGCCAACCCGTACCACAGGAGACCCAGTACTTC. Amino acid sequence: CASQPVPQETQYF.

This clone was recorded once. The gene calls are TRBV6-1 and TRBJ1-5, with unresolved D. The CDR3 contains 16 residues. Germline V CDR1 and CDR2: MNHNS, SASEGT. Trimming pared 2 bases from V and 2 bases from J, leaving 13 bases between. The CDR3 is CASSETEGVGNQPQHF. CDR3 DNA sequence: TGTGCCAGCAGTGAAACGGAGGGAGTTGGCAATCAGCCCCAGCATTTT.

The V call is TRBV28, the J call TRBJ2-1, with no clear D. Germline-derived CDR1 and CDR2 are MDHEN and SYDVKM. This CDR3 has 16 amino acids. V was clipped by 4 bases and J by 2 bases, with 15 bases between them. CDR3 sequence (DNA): TGTGCCAGCAGTTCCCCCCGTGCCGCCACCTACAATGAGCAGTTCTTC. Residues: CASSSPRAATYNEQFF. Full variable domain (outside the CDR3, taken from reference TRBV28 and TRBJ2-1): DVKVTQSSRYLVKRTGEKVFLECVQDMDHENMFWYRQDPGLGLRLIYFSYDVKMKEKGDIPEGYSVSREKKERFSLILESASTNQTSMYLCASSSPRAATYNEQFFGPGTRLTVL.

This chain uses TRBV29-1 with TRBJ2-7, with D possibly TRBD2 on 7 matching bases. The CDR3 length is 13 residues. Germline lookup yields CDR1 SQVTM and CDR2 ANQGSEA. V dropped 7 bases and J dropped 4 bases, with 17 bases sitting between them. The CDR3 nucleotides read TGCAGCGCGGGGGGCTCCAAAGGTTACGAGCAGTACTTC. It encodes CSAGGSKGYEQYF.

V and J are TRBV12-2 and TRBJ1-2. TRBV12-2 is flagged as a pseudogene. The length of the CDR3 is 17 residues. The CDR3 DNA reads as TGTGCAAGTCGCTTAGCGCCGTCGGGATCAGCTAACTATGGCTACACCTTC. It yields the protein CASRLAPSGSANYGYTF.

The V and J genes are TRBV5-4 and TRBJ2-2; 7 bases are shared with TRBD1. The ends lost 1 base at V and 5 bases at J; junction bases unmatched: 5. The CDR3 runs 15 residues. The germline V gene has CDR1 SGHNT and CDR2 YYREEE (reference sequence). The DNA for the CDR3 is TGTGCCAGCAGCTTGTACAGGGGAGTGACCGGGGAGCTGTTTTTT. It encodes CASSLYRGVTGELFF. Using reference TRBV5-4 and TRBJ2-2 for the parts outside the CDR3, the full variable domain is ETGVTQSPTHLIKTRGQQVTLRCSSQSGHNTVSWYQQALGQGPQFIFQYYREEENGRGNFPPRFSGLQFPNYSSELNVNALELDDSALYLCASSLYRGVTGELFFGEGSRLTVL.

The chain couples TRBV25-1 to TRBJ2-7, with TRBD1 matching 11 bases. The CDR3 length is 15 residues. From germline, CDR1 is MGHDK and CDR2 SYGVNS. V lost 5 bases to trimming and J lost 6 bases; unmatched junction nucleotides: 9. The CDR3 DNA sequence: TGTGCCAGCAGTTCCCCCGGGACAGGGGGGGGCGAGCAGTACTTC. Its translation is CASSSPGTGGGEQYF.

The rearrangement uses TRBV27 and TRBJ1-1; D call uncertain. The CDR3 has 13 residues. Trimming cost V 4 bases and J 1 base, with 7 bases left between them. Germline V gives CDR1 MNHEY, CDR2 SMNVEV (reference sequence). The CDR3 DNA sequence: TGTGCCAGCAGTTATAGGCCGAACACTGAAGCTTTCTTT. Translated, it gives CASSYRPNTEAFF.

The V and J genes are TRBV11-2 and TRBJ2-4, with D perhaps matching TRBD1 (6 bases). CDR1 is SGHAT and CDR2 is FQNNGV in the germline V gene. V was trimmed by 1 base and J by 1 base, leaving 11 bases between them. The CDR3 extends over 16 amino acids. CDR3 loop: CASSLVRGSAKNIQYF. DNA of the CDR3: TGTGCCAGCAGCTTAGTAAGGGGGTCGGCCAAAAACATTCAGTACTTC.

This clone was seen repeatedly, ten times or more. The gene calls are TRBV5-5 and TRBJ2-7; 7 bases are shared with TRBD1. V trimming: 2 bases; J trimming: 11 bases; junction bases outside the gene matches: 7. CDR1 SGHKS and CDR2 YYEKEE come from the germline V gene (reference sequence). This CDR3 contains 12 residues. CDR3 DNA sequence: TGTGCCAGCAGCTTAATGACTGGACAGGAGTACTTC. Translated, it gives CASSLMTGQEYF.

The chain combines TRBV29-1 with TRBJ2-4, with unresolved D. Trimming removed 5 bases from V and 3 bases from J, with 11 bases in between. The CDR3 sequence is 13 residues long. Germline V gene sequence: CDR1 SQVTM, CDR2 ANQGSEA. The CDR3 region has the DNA TGCAGCGTTATCGGGCCCAACAAAAACATTCAGTACTTC. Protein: CSVIGPNKNIQYF.

The CDR3 region has the DNA TGTGCCAGCAGCGAGTACTCCAGCTCCTACAATGAGCAGTTCTTC. Its protein product is CASSEYSSSYNEQFF. The V gene is TRBV9, the J gene TRBJ2-1, with D unresolved. The germline V gene has CDR1 SGDLS and CDR2 YYNGEE. Trimming took off 3 bases at V and 0 bases at J, with 10 bases between the two ends. This CDR3 contains 15 residues. The whole variable domain, filled in from reference TRBV9 and TRBJ2-1, reads DSGVTQTPKHLITATGQRVTLRCSPRSGDLSVYWYQQSLDQGLQFLIQYYNGEERAKGNILERFSAQQFPDLHSELNLSSLELGDSALYFCASSEYSSSYNEQFFGPGTRLTVL.

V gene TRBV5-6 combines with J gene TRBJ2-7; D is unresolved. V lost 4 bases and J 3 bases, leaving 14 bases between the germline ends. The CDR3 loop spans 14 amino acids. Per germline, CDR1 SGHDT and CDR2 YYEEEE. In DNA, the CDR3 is TGTGCCAGCAGCCCTCTAGGTACGGGCTACGAGCAGTACTTC. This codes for CASSPLGTGYEQYF.